In this sample, the clone carrying this T cell receptor beta chain turned up once. There are 14 residues in the CDR3. Germline V gives CDR1 LGHNT, CDR2 FRNRAP. Trimming removed 10 bases from V and 10 bases from J; junction bases left unmatched: 17. This entry belongs to a study of T cell responses to AZD1222 COVID-19 vaccine. Some clones are missing from TCRdb's copy, which holds only in-frame ones; the method was immunoSEQ multiplex PCR. The sample records approximately 150,000 clones, over 75% being singletons. The material was peripheral blood, obtained on day 0 of AZD1222 vaccination. This clonotype was sampled from an adult in good health. The chain is built from TRBV12-5 and TRBJ1-2; 8 nucleotides align to TRBD1. The CDR3 DNA follows: TGTGCTACGGCGATTTCCGGGACAGGTGGGGACTACACCTTC. It is translated as CATAISGTGGDYTF.